This is a list of T cell receptor beta chains from one sample in a study of blood T cell repertoires in COVID-19. The table came from immunoSEQ multiplex PCR; TCRdb's copy has only in-frame clones and leaves some out. The table includes tens of thousands of clones, about 90% detected once. Sequenced: peripheral blood. The source is a man in his late teens or twenties with COVID-19, enrolled during active disease. Both conserved end residues are part of each CDR3. A D gene is named only where the DNA matches it firmly.

J gene: TRBJ1-1; V gene: TRBV7-2; D gene: -; CDR3 DNA: TGTGCCAGCAGCTTATGGTCGTGGGGAGAGGTAGCTGAAGCTTTCTTT; CDR3 protein: CASSLWSWGEVAEAFF
J gene: TRBJ2-5; V gene: TRBV6-6; D gene: -; CDR3 DNA: TGTGCCAGCAGTTACCAGGCAGGGGGGCAGGAGACCCAGTACTTC; CDR3 protein: CASSYQAGGQETQYF
J gene: TRBJ1-4; V gene: TRBV13; D gene: -; CDR3 DNA: TGTGCCAGCAGCTTAGTTTCGGGAGGTGAAAAACTGTTTTTT; CDR3 protein: CASSLVSGGEKLFF
J gene: TRBJ2-3; V gene: TRBV29-1; D gene: -; CDR3 DNA: TGCAGCCTGTTAGGGGCCCCGGGTCTGAGGGATACGCAGTATTTT; CDR3 protein: CSLLGAPGLRDTQYF
J gene: TRBJ2-2; V gene: TRBV11-2; D gene: TRBD1; CDR3 DNA: TGTGCCAGCAGCGCTAGAGGGACAGGAGGCACCGGGGAGCTGTTTTTT; CDR3 protein: CASSARGTGGTGELFF
J gene: TRBJ1-4; V gene: TRBV7-3; D gene: -; CDR3 DNA: TGTGCCAGCAGCACTCCTTCCGGGACACCTTTTGCAACTAATGAAAAACTGTTTTTT; CDR3 protein: CASSTPSGTPFATNEKLFF
J gene: TRBJ2-7; V gene: TRBV11-1; D gene: TRBD1; CDR3 DNA: TGTGCCAGCAGCTTCGGCGACAGGGACTACGAGCAGTACTTC; CDR3 protein: CASSFGDRDYEQYF
J gene: TRBJ2-7; V gene: TRBV29-1; D gene: -; CDR3 DNA: TGCAGCGCCACGCGTGCGGGTCGGTACGAGCAGTACTTC; CDR3 protein: CSATRAGRYEQYF
J gene: TRBJ1-3; V gene: TRBV20-1; D gene: TRBD1; CDR3 DNA: TGCAGTGCTAGTAAAATGGGACAGGGGACTGGAAACACCATATATTTT; CDR3 protein: CSASKMGQGTGNTIYF
J gene: TRBJ1-4; V gene: TRBV15; D gene: -; CDR3 DNA: TGTGCCACCAGCAGGGAGACCTCCGAACAACTGTTTTTT; CDR3 protein: CATSRETSEQLFF